The present entry profiles one T cell receptor beta chain with its context. The target antigen is unknown. Investigators merged groups given second doses at roughly 4 or roughly 12 weeks. Generated by immunoSEQ multiplex PCR, the TCRdb table keeps only in-frame clones and is missing some. The profile shows tens of thousands of clones, approximately 89% of them singletons. The germline gives CDR1 SGHTA, CDR2 FQGTGA. CDR3 size: 13 residues. V was cut by 1 base and J by 9 bases, with 12 bases left in between. These data come from a study of T cell responses to AZD1222 COVID-19 vaccine. Findings and caveats of the study: Clonal diversity was possibly underestimated, and white British individuals and females predominated among donors. Reportedly, nearly half of unique spike TCRs recognized epitopes outside B.1.351/B.1.1.7 mutations.

The TCR comes from an adult who received the AZD1222 COVID-19 vaccine. The input for sequencing was peripheral blood, taken 28 days after the second AZD1222 dose. The chain recombines TRBV7-3 with TRBJ1-2; a possible D gene is TRBD1 (6 bases). CDR3 residues: CASSLMGGGSYTF. Here the CDR3 DNA reads TGTGCCAGCAGCTTAATGGGAGGGGGAAGCTACACCTTC.